These 27 T cell receptor beta chains originate from one sample sequenced in a study of response to subunit inactivated influenza vaccine. Using its own MiXCR run on the RT-PCR reads, TCRdb lists one record per CDR3 protein. This sample has a few hundred thousand distinct CDR3 sequences, with about 14% found just once. This material consisted of PBMCs from blood, taken 11 to 12 days after vaccination. The receptors here all came from a man aged 45-65 years who received an inactivated influenza vaccine.

In this sample, this clonotype turned up a few times. V is TRBV7-2 and J is TRBJ2-1; D unresolved. V was shortened by 5 bases and J by 3 bases, with 17 bases between the two germline ends. Germline CDR1 reads SGHTA; CDR2 reads FQGNSA. The CDR3 contains 16 residues. CDR3 sequence: CASSLEPSTGYNEQFF. CDR3 nucleotide sequence: TGTGCCAGCAGCCTCGAACCGTCGACCGGCTACAATGAGCAGTTCTTC.

This chain links TRBV3-1 with TRBJ2-4, with D maybe TRBD2 (6 bases). V was pared by 0 bases and J by 5 bases, with 14 bases between. The CDR3 is made up of 16 amino acids. The germline V gene has CDR1 LGHDT and CDR2 YNNKEL (reference sequence). The CDR3 coding sequence is TGTGCCAGCAGCCAAGAGGCGACGGGGGTAGAAAACATTCAGTACTTC. Amino acid sequence: CASSQEATGVENIQYF. The entire variable domain, with the rest obtained from reference TRBV3-1 and TRBJ2-4, is as follows: DTAVSQTPKYLVTQMGNDKSIKCEQNLGHDTMYWYKQDSKKFLKIMFSYNNKELIINETVPNRFSPKSPDKAHLNLHINSLELGDSAVYFCASSQEATGVENIQYFGAGTRLSVL.

The chain uses TRBV5-1 and TRBJ2-7; D ambiguous. V was clipped by 0 bases and J by 6 bases, with 13 bases between them. CDR1 SGHRS and CDR2 YFSETQ come from the germline V gene. The CDR3 runs to 14 residues. DNA for the CDR3: TGCGCCAGCAGCTTGGATCCCACGTTGGGCGAGCAGTACTTC. Translated: CASSLDPTLGEQYF.

This clonotype was counted between two and nine times. The chain carries TRBV20-1 and TRBJ2-7, with a possible D match to TRBD2 (5 bases). Germline CDR1 and CDR2: DFQATT and SNEGSKA (reference sequence). V was trimmed by 7 bases and J by 1 base, leaving 17 bases between them. CDR3 length: 14 amino acids. In nucleotides, the CDR3 is TGCAGTGTTATTGCGGAGTCGGGGTCCTACGAGCAGTACTTC. It specifies CSVIAESGSYEQYF.

In its sample, this clonotype was seen many times. The chain carries TRBV28 and TRBJ2-1, with D tentatively TRBD1 (7 bases). CDR1 is MDHEN, CDR2 SYDVKM, per germline. There are 16 residues in the CDR3. Trimming took off 6 bases at V and 0 bases at J, with 15 bases between the two ends. The CDR3 sequence is CASSYAGTASYNEQFF. DNA for the CDR3: TGTGCCAGCAGCTACGCGGGGACAGCCTCCTACAATGAGCAGTTCTTC.

This clonotype was counted many times. The rearrangement joins TRBV5-1 to TRBJ2-2; D not resolved. Germline CDR1 SGHRS, CDR2 YFSETQ. With 1 base removed from V and 0 bases from J, the gap between germline ends came to 7 bases. This CDR3 spans 15 amino acids. The CDR3, as DNA: TGCGCCAGCAGCTTGACATTCTCGAACACCGGGGAGCTGTTTTTT. Amino acid sequence: CASSLTFSNTGELFF.

The chain joins TRBV7-2 to TRBJ2-5; D is possibly TRBD1 (5 bases). CDR3 length: 13 residues. Germline CDR1 reads SGHTA; CDR2 reads FQGNSA. V was trimmed by 5 bases and J by 4 bases, leaving 11 bases between them. In DNA form, the CDR3 reads TGTGCCAGCAGCACCTCGACAGCAGAGACCCAGTACTTC. Amino acid sequence: CASSTSTAETQYF. Filled out from reference TRBV7-2 and TRBJ2-5, the complete variable domain reads GAGVSQSPSNKVTEKGKDVELRCDPISGHTALYWYRQSLGQGLEFLIYFQGNSAPDKSGLPSDRFSAERTGGSVSTLTIQRTQQEDSAVYLCASSTSTAETQYFGPGTRLLVL.

This clonotype was seen a few times. This rearrangement joins TRBV9 to TRBJ1-6; 8 bases match TRBD1. This CDR3 comprises 16 residues. The germline gives CDR1 SGDLS, CDR2 YYNGEE. Unmatched junction bases numbered 12, after V lost 4 bases and J lost 9 bases. The CDR3 nucleotides are TGTGCCAGCAGCCCAGGAATAGGACAGGGCCCTTCACCCCTCCACTTT. Protein product: CASSPGIGQGPSPLHF.

This clonotype was detected only a few times. The chain is built from TRBV20-1 and TRBJ1-5; D is unresolved. V shed 0 bases and J shed 4 bases, with 13 bases lying between them. Germline values: CDR1 DFQATT, CDR2 SNEGSKA (reference sequence). This CDR3 is built from 15 residues. CDR3 sequence reads: CSARDGFRTNQPQHF. The CDR3 bases are TGCAGTGCTAGAGATGGCTTTCGGACTAATCAGCCCCAGCATTTT.

The chain combines TRBV5-5 with TRBJ1-1; TRBD1 is a possible D gene (6 bases). Per germline, CDR1 SGHKS and CDR2 YYEKEE (reference sequence). The CDR3 runs to 15 residues. Trimming took 0 bases from V and 5 from J, leaving 14 bases between them. The CDR3 here is CASSLAWAGVTEAFF. The CDR3 DNA sequence: TGTGCCAGCAGCTTGGCCTGGGCAGGGGTTACTGAAGCTTTCTTT.

This sequence joins TRBV18 and TRBJ2-1; D remains ambiguous. V was trimmed by 4 bases and J by 5 bases, leaving 12 bases between them. Germline loops: CDR1 KGHSH, CDR2 LQKENI. This CDR3 contains 14 residues. The CDR3 DNA reads as TGTGCCAGCTCACAGGGTGTCCAAAACAATGAGCAGTTCTTC. Translated, it gives CASSQGVQNNEQFF.

This clonotype was seen only a few times. The chain has TRBV2 and TRBJ2-7; 16 positions agree with TRBD2. CDR1 SNHLY and CDR2 FYNNEI come from the germline V gene. Trimming at V came to 3 bases and at J to 4 bases, leaving 0 bases not matched to a gene. CDR3 length: 15 amino acids. DNA for the CDR3: TGTGCCAGCAGTGAGGGACTAGCGGGAGGGTACGAGCAGTACTTC. It is translated as CASSEGLAGGYEQYF. The full variable domain, its missing parts supplied by reference TRBV2 and TRBJ2-7, is EPEVTQTPSHQVTQMGQEVILRCVPISNHLYFYWYRQILGQKVEFLVSFYNNEISEKSEIFDDQFSVERPDGSNFTLKIRSTKLEDSAMYFCASSEGLAGGYEQYFGPGTRLTVT.

This clonotype was seen more than once but under ten times. The chain joins TRBV6-5 to TRBJ2-3; either TRBD1 or TRBD2 may fit D (6 bases each). The CDR3 contains 14 residues. Germline lookup yields CDR1 MNHEY and CDR2 SVGAGI. The V end lost 3 bases, the J end lost 2 bases, and 9 bases lay between the germline ends. CDR3: CASSYGGPTDTQYF. The CDR3, as DNA: TGTGCCAGCAGTTATGGGGGGCCCACAGATACGCAGTATTTT.

This clonotype was detected only a few times. The V call is TRBV12-3 or TRBV12-4, the J call TRBJ1-5; no firm D call. Trimming pared 4 bases from V and 7 bases from J, leaving 14 bases between. This CDR3 comprises 14 residues. CDR3 DNA: TGTGCCAGCAGTTCCGTATTGTTGGGCCAGCCCCAGCATTTT. Translated: CASSSVLLGQPQHF.

The sample holds a few counts of this clonotype. The rearrangement uses TRBV12-3 or TRBV12-4 and TRBJ2-1, with D perhaps matching TRBD1 (6 bases). Trimming removed 2 bases at V and 6 bases at J, with 17 bases between. The CDR3 length is 16 residues. The CDR3 spells CASSLTGQRTFNEQFF. The CDR3 bases are TGTGCCAGCAGTTTAACAGGGCAGAGAACTTTCAATGAGCAGTTCTTC.

This chain links TRBV28 with TRBJ1-2; 11 nucleotides match TRBD1. The CDR3 sequence is 15 residues long. The germline V gene encodes CDR1 MDHEN and CDR2 SYDVKM. The J segment lost 4 bases and the V segment lost 5 bases, leaving 6 bases of the junction unmatched. This CDR3 reads CASSPIGTGGYGYTF. CDR3 DNA sequence: TGTGCCAGCAGTCCTATTGGGACAGGGGGCTATGGCTACACCTTC.

This chain connects TRBV5-1 to TRBJ2-2; 10 nucleotides line up with TRBD1. The CDR3 extends over 15 amino acids. V trimming: 6 bases; J trimming: 3 bases; junction bases outside the gene matches: 5. Germline lookup yields CDR1 SGHRS and CDR2 YFSETQ. The CDR3, as DNA: TGCGCCAGCATCCCGGACAGGGGGTACACCGGGGAGCTGTTTTTT. Translating it yields CASIPDRGYTGELFF.

This clonotype showed up just a few times. The chain uses TRBV6-5 and TRBJ2-5; the D gene is possibly TRBD2 (7 bases). CDR3 length: 15 residues. Per germline, CDR1 MNHEY and CDR2 SVGAGI. Trimming stripped 0 bases from V and 2 bases from J, with 10 bases between. The CDR3 sequence: CASSYSGGLQETQYF. The CDR3 region has the DNA TGTGCCAGCAGTTACTCGGGGGGGCTACAAGAGACCCAGTACTTC.

This clonotype was seen more than once but under ten times. This chain joins TRBV18 and TRBJ1-5; D gene uncertain. The germline CDR1 and CDR2 sequences are KGHSH and LQKENI. The ends were cut back, 3 bases at V and 6 bases at J, with 9 bases in the middle. The CDR3 has 13 amino acids. The DNA of the CDR3 is TGTGCCAGCTCACCCCGCCGGGGTCAGCCCCAGCATTTT. Translating it yields CASSPRRGQPQHF.

This clonotype was counted only a few times. The chain carries TRBV14 and TRBJ2-4, with D perhaps TRBD1 (5 bases). Trimming took off 4 bases at V and 3 bases at J, with 19 bases between the two ends. This CDR3 has 17 residues. Germline CDR1 reads SGHDN; CDR2 reads FVKESK. CDR3 protein: CASSPTPMSQDKNIQYF. For the CDR3, the DNA is TGTGCCAGCAGCCCGACCCCCATGTCACAGGACAAAAACATTCAGTACTTC.

This sequence joins TRBV7-2 and TRBJ2-2; 9 bases are a match to TRBD1. In germline, CDR1 is SGHTA, CDR2 FQGNSA. Unmatched junction bases numbered 6, after V lost 5 bases and J lost 5 bases. The CDR3 is made up of 15 amino acids. CDR3 coding DNA: TGTGCCAGCAGCCAGGGACAGGGTGGAACCGGGGAGCTGTTTTTT. Translated: CASSQGQGGTGELFF.

The CDR3 bases are TGTGCCTGGCGACCGGGACACCCGAACACTGAAGCTTTCTTT. It codes for CAWRPGHPNTEAFF. The chain uses TRBV30 and TRBJ1-1, with D tentatively TRBD1 (6 bases). CDR1 and CDR2 from the germline V gene are GTSNPN and SVGIG (reference sequence). The V gene lost 5 bases and the J gene lost 1 base, with 14 bases spanning the gap. This CDR3 spans 14 amino acids. Together with reference TRBV30 and TRBJ1-1, the CDR3 gives the full variable domain: SQTIHQWPATLVQPVGSPLSLECTVEGTSNPNLYWYRQAAGRGLQLLFYSVGIGQISSEVPQNLSASRPQDRQFILSSKKLLLSDSGFYLCAWRPGHPNTEAFFGQGTRLTVV.

Only a few counts were recorded for this clonotype. The V gene is TRBV20-1, the J gene TRBJ2-7, with TRBD2 as a possible D gene (6 bases). The CDR3 extends over 14 amino acids. The V end lost 3 bases, the J end lost 3 bases, and 15 bases lay between the germline ends. Germline V gives CDR1 DFQATT, CDR2 SNEGSKA (reference sequence). CDR3 region: CSASSRGNHYEQYF. DNA of the CDR3: TGCAGTGCTAGTTCACGGGGGAACCACTACGAGCAGTACTTC.

This clonotype was seen a few times. This chain uses TRBV23-1 with TRBJ2-7; 8 bases agree with TRBD1. TRBV23-1 is reported as an ORF; its role is uncertain. There are 13 residues in the CDR3. Trimming at V came to 4 bases and at J to 7 bases, leaving 6 bases not matched to a gene. The chain's CDR3 is CASSRDRIGEQYF. CDR3 bases: TGCGCCAGCAGTCGGGACAGGATAGGGGAGCAGTACTTC.

This chain uses TRBV11-2 with TRBJ2-1; 7 bases fit TRBD2. Germline CDR1 is SGHAT and CDR2 is FQNNGV. Germline trimming cut 3 bases from V and 0 bases from J; bases unmatched to any gene: 11. The length of the CDR3 is 18 residues. In DNA form, the CDR3 reads TGTGCCAGCAGCTTGCAATTACTAGCGCCCAGCTCCTACAATGAGCAGTTCTTC. This encodes CASSLQLLAPSSYNEQFF.

The rearrangement links TRBV18 to TRBJ1-4; D is unclear. Germline CDR1 is KGHSH and CDR2 is LQKENI. The V and J ends lost 3 bases and 0 bases respectively, with 11 bases between them. The CDR3 extends over 16 amino acids. The CDR3 DNA is TGTGCCAGCTCACCGAAACAATCGCCAACTAATGAAAAACTGTTTTTT. Translated: CASSPKQSPTNEKLFF.

With respect to this clonotype: At one end, the junction sequence differs from germline, possibly due to a read error. The chain is built from TRBV7-7 and TRBJ2-2; D is unresolved. The CDR3 sequence is 14 residues long. CDR1 is SSHAT, CDR2 FNYEAQ, per germline (reference sequence). DNA of the CDR3: TGTGCTAGCAGCTTGCGTGCCCAAGGCGGGGAGCTGTTTTTT. Translation gives CASSLRAQGGELFF.